What follows are 21 T cell receptor beta chains derived from one specimen sequenced in a study of blood T cell repertoires in COVID-19. Sequencing was performed with immunoSEQ multiplex PCR; in TCRdb, only in-frame clones are kept and a portion is missing. The data contain roughly 180,000 clones, about 91% of them singletons. The sample was peripheral blood. All receptors come from a woman aged 25-40 years with acute or convalescent COVID-19.

The chain recombines TRBV3-1 (or the pseudogene TRBV3-2) with TRBJ1-4; D ambiguous. V was cut by 0 bases and J by 8 bases, with 4 bases left in between. The germline V gene encodes CDR1 LGHDT and CDR2 YNNKEL (reference sequence). CDR3 size: 12 residues. The CDR3 DNA is TGTGCCAGCAGCCAAGACCGGGAAAAACTGTTTTTT. It is translated as CASSQDREKLFF.

CDR3 sequence: CASSPLAGKGDEQYF. The DNA for the CDR3 is TGCGCCAGCAGCCCATTAGCGGGAAAGGGTGACGAGCAGTACTTC. The rearrangement links TRBV5-1 to TRBJ2-7, with TRBD2 matching 8 bases. The V and J ends lost 4 bases and 5 bases, in that order; junction bases with no gene match: 11. This CDR3 region has 15 residues. CDR1 SGHRS and CDR2 YFSETQ come from the germline V gene. Together with reference TRBV5-1 and TRBJ2-7, the CDR3 gives the full variable domain: KAGVTQTPRYLIKTRGQQVTLSCSPISGHRSVSWYQQTPGQGLQFLFEYFSETQRNKGNFPGRFSGRQFSNSRSEMNVSTLELGDSALYLCASSPLAGKGDEQYFGPGTRLTVT.

The chain joins TRBV6-2 or TRBV6-3 to TRBJ2-1, with 13 bases that match TRBD2. There are 16 residues in the CDR3. Germline V CDR1 and CDR2: MNHEY, SVGEGT. V shed 5 bases and J 9 bases; nucleotides not matched to a gene: 10. The CDR3 reads CASSAPGLAGAGEQFF. The DNA of the CDR3 is TGTGCCAGCAGTGCCCCAGGACTAGCGGGAGCGGGTGAGCAGTTCTTC.

The CDR3 loop is CASGLRDRVGYTF. For the CDR3, the DNA is TGTGCTAGTGGCCTCCGGGACAGGGTTGGCTACACCTTC. The chain combines TRBV12-5 with TRBJ1-2; 9 nucleotides match TRBD1. Germline CDR1 LGHNT, CDR2 FRNRAP. V shed 6 bases and J 7 bases; nucleotides not matched to a gene: 6. The CDR3 sequence is 13 residues long.

This sequence joins TRBV24-1 and TRBJ2-4; D is ambiguous. V gave up 1 base and J gave up 5 bases, with 8 bases separating them. Per germline, CDR1 KGHDR and CDR2 SFDVKD. The CDR3 has 14 residues. The chain's CDR3 is CATSDFQQQNIQYF. The CDR3 nucleotides read TGTGCCACCAGTGATTTTCAACAGCAAAACATTCAGTACTTC.

The CDR3 coding sequence is TGCGCCAGCAGCCCGACAGGGGGCGGCGATGGCTACACCTTC. Amino acid sequence: CASSPTGGGDGYTF. The rearrangement links TRBV5-1 to TRBJ1-2, with 10 bases fitting TRBD1. Germline-derived CDR1 and CDR2 are SGHRS and YFSETQ. The CDR3 consists of 14 residues. The trim removed 4 bases at V and 6 bases at J, leaving 6 bases unmatched.

The V gene is TRBV7-9, the J gene TRBJ1-4, with unresolved D. The CDR3 contains 14 residues. Germline lookup yields CDR1 SEHNR and CDR2 FQNEAQ (reference sequence). V lost 5 bases and J lost 4, with 11 bases in between. CDR3 nucleotides: TGTGCCAGCAGCCTCGGTTCGCATAATGAAAAACTGTTTTTT. Translated: CASSLGSHNEKLFF.

The V and J genes are TRBV30 and TRBJ2-1; TRBD2 agrees at 7 bases. The CDR3 totals 14 residues. Germline CDR1 reads GTSNPN; CDR2 reads SVGIG (reference sequence). J was trimmed by 4 bases and V by 3 bases; bases with no gene match: 6. CDR3 DNA: TGTGCCTGGAGGCTAGCGGCTCATTACAATGAGCAGTTCTTC. Protein product: CAWRLAAHYNEQFF.

The J gene is TRBJ2-7, the V gene TRBV2, with D perhaps matching TRBD1 (6 bases). V was clipped by 7 bases and J by 2 bases, with 15 bases between them. The CDR3 runs to 14 residues. Looked up from germline, CDR1 is SNHLY and CDR2 is FYNNEI. Written as DNA, the CDR3 is TGTGCCAGCAATATGATGACAGGACCCTACGAGCAGTACTTC. Its translation is CASNMMTGPYEQYF.

The rearrangement links TRBV27 to TRBJ2-7, with D unclear. Trimming removed 4 bases from V and 3 bases from J, with 10 bases in between. The CDR3 loop spans 13 amino acids. Germline V lookup: CDR1 MNHEY, CDR2 SMNVEV (reference sequence). The CDR3 region is CASSSRRSYEQYF. CDR3 bases: TGTGCCAGCAGTTCAAGGCGGAGCTACGAGCAGTACTTC.

This chain uses TRBV5-5 with TRBJ1-1; D gene unclear. CDR1 SGHKS and CDR2 YYEKEE come from the germline V gene (reference sequence). CDR3 length: 15 amino acids. Trimming left V 2 bases short and J 0 bases short, with 11 bases between. As DNA, the CDR3 is TGTGCCAGCAGCTTTCATACAGAGATGAACACTGAAGCTTTCTTT. It translates to CASSFHTEMNTEAFF.

DNA for the CDR3: TGTGCCAGCAGCTTATGGACAGGGGGCAATCAGCCCCAGCATTTT. This translates into CASSLWTGGNQPQHF. The V and J genes are TRBV5-5 and TRBJ1-5; TRBD1 matches at 9 bases. CDR3 length equals 15 residues. J was trimmed by 2 bases and V by 2 bases; bases with no gene match: 2. Germline-derived CDR1 and CDR2 are SGHKS and YYEKEE (reference sequence).

CDR3 region: CASSLTGSSYNEQFF. In DNA form, the CDR3 reads TGTGCCAGCAGCCTGACAGGGAGCTCCTACAATGAGCAGTTCTTC. The gene calls are TRBV7-9 and TRBJ2-1; 7 positions agree with TRBD1. This CDR3 contains 15 residues. V shed 5 bases, J shed 0 bases, and the junction held 4 bases outside the gene matches. The germline CDR1 and CDR2 sequences are SEHNR and FQNEAQ (reference sequence). Full variable domain (outside the CDR3, taken from reference TRBV7-9 and TRBJ2-1): DTGVSQNPRHKITKRGQNVTFRCDPISEHNRLYWYRQTLGQGPEFLTYFQNEAQLEKSRLLSDRFSAERPKGSFSTLEIQRTEQGDSAMYLCASSLTGSSYNEQFFGPGTRLTVL.

This clone was found once. This chain connects TRBV5-1 to TRBJ2-3; D remains ambiguous. The V gene lost 10 bases and the J gene lost 2 bases, with 11 bases spanning the gap. In germline, CDR1 is SGHRS, CDR2 YFSETQ. The length of the CDR3 is 12 residues. The CDR3 DNA reads as TGCGCCGATCCGACACACACAGATACGCAGTATTTT. This translates into CADPTHTDTQYF.

The table lists this clone with a count of one. V and J are TRBV2 and TRBJ2-5; 10 bases fit TRBD2. The CDR3 runs to 14 residues. Germline lookup yields CDR1 SNHLY and CDR2 FYNNEI. V was pared by 6 bases and J by 1 base, with 2 bases of the junction left unmatched. CDR3 loop: CASRKREGQETQYF. CDR3 DNA sequence: TGTGCCAGCAGGAAGCGGGAGGGCCAAGAGACCCAGTACTTC.

The chain is built from TRBV25-1 and TRBJ2-7; D is unresolved. Germline CDR1 is MGHDK and CDR2 is SYGVNS. Trimming stripped 4 bases from V and 4 bases from J, with 11 bases between. This CDR3 has 13 residues. The CDR3 nucleotides read TGTGCCAGCAGTGCAATCGGGTTATACGAGCAGTACTTC. Translating it yields CASSAIGLYEQYF.

This sequence joins TRBV4-1 and TRBJ2-5, with 9 bases aligning to TRBD1. V was clipped by 1 base and J by 4 bases; unmatched bases: 4. Germline V gene sequence: CDR1 MGHRA, CDR2 YSYEKL. The CDR3 loop spans 15 amino acids. The CDR3 coding sequence is TGCGCCAGCAGCCAAGGGGACAGGGAAAGAGAGACCCAGTACTTC. Protein sequence: CASSQGDRERETQYF.

This chain joins TRBV5-1 and TRBJ2-3; 8 bases align to TRBD2. Germline assignment: CDR1 SGHRS and CDR2 YFSETQ. J gave up 4 bases and V 5 bases, and 15 bases lay outside the gene matches. The CDR3 runs to 17 residues. The CDR3 spells CASSVEPTSGGSDTQYF. The CDR3 nucleotides are TGCGCCAGCAGTGTCGAGCCGACCTCGGGAGGGTCAGATACGCAGTATTTT.

This chain uses TRBV18 with TRBJ1-1; 7 bases align to TRBD1. The CDR3 extends over 15 amino acids. Germline CDR1 KGHSH, CDR2 LQKENI. V lost 3 bases, J lost 1 base, and 5 bases stayed unmatched. CDR3 sequence reads: CASSPRTGENTEAFF. The CDR3 DNA is TGTGCCAGCTCACCCCGGACAGGAGAGAACACTGAAGCTTTCTTT.

V and J are TRBV5-1 and TRBJ1-3; D possibly corresponds to TRBD1 (6 bases). V shed 4 bases and J shed 10 bases, with 18 bases lying between them. In germline, CDR1 is SGHRS, CDR2 YFSETQ. The CDR3 is made up of 14 amino acids. The CDR3 DNA reads as TGCGCCAGCAGCCTACAGGGATCGTCAAATACCATATATTTT. It translates to CASSLQGSSNTIYF. The entire variable domain, with the rest obtained from reference TRBV5-1 and TRBJ1-3, is as follows: KAGVTQTPRYLIKTRGQQVTLSCSPISGHRSVSWYQQTPGQGLQFLFEYFSETQRNKGNFPGRFSGRQFSNSRSEMNVSTLELGDSALYLCASSLQGSSNTIYFGEGSWLTVV.

This chain connects TRBV28 to TRBJ2-4; D remains ambiguous. Germline V gene data show CDR1 as MDHEN and CDR2 as SYDVKM. With 2 bases removed from V and 1 base from J, the gap between germline ends came to 3 bases. The CDR3 extends over 13 amino acids. The CDR3, as DNA: TGTGCCAGCAGTTTACAGGCCAAAAACATTCAGTACTTC. This translates into CASSLQAKNIQYF. Together with reference TRBV28 and TRBJ2-4, the CDR3 gives the full variable domain: DVKVTQSSRYLVKRTGEKVFLECVQDMDHENMFWYRQDPGLGLRLIYFSYDVKMKEKGDIPEGYSVSREKKERFSLILESASTNQTSMYLCASSLQAKNIQYFGAGTRLSVL.